One and the same sample provided the 25 T cell receptor beta chains below, sequenced in a study of T-cell memory formation after mild COVID-19 (dated by TCRdb to the early 2020s). The method behind the library was 5' RACE. Sequencer: Illumina NovaSeq 6000. TCRdb took the public reads, trimmed them with fastp at Q25, ran MiXCR for clone calling and kept in-frame beta chains. Rows merge per CDR3 protein into single entries with the most common DNA and genes. This sample comprises 65,000 to 90,000 distinct CDR3 sequences, around 13% of them detected only once. Together, the top ten hold 35% to 50% of the sample. The sample comprised PBMCs or a T cell subset sorted from them (not recorded which). These receptors came from a young man who had mild COVID-19 (a few samples of this study predate the infection). The sample titles of this study are shuffled in the database, so cell type and time point are left out; the donor was told from shared clones.

The V gene is TRBV7-2, the J gene TRBJ2-1, with TRBD2 identical over 10 bases. V shed 5 bases and J 5 bases; nucleotides not matched to a gene: 3. CDR1 is SGHTA and CDR2 is FQGNSA in the germline V gene. The CDR3 sequence is 14 residues long. CDR3 protein: CASSPLAGDNEQFF. DNA of the CDR3: TGTGCCAGCAGCCCCCTAGCGGGGGACAATGAGCAGTTCTTC.

This clonotype was counted a few times. The gene calls are TRBV7-9 and TRBJ2-1, with a possible D match to TRBD1 (6 bases). The CDR3 sequence is 15 residues long. V lost 6 bases and J 10 bases, leaving 22 bases between the germline ends. Germline CDR1 is SEHNR and CDR2 is FQNEAQ (reference sequence). This CDR3 reads CASSLAQGIHYEQFF. The CDR3, as DNA: TGTGCCAGCAGTCTTGCACAGGGAATACATTACGAGCAGTTCTTC.

The V gene is TRBV25-1, the J gene TRBJ1-1, with 7 bases aligning to TRBD1. V was pared by 8 bases and J by 8 bases, with 11 bases of the junction left unmatched. Germline V gene data show CDR1 as MGHDK and CDR2 as SYGVNS. This CDR3 is built from 13 residues. The CDR3 sequence is CASSVADRPEAFF. The DNA of the CDR3 is TGTGCCAGCTCTGTCGCGGACAGGCCCGAAGCTTTCTTT.

In its sample, this clonotype was seen many times. The chain links TRBV6-5 to TRBJ2-5; weak D call: TRBD2 (6 bases). CDR1 and CDR2 from the germline V gene are MNHEY and SVGAGI. V shed 0 bases and J shed 4 bases, with 18 bases lying between them. CDR3 length: 17 amino acids. CDR3 region: CASSYSSIPSGRETQYF. In DNA form, the CDR3 reads TGTGCCAGCAGTTACTCGAGTATTCCGAGCGGGCGAGAGACCCAGTACTTC.

This clonotype was counted a few times. The chain combines TRBV12-3 or TRBV12-4 with TRBJ1-1; D call uncertain. The CDR3 covers 12 residues. The ends were cut back, 4 bases at V and 4 bases at J, with 7 bases in the middle. The chain's CDR3 is CASSWSRTEAFF. DNA of the CDR3: TGTGCCAGCAGTTGGAGTCGCACTGAAGCTTTCTTT.

The genes are TRBV9 and TRBJ2-3; 12 positions agree with TRBD2. The CDR3 contains 17 residues. The J segment lost 2 bases and the V segment lost 0 bases, leaving 4 bases of the junction unmatched. CDR1 is SGDLS and CDR2 is YYNGEE in the germline V gene. The CDR3 here is CASSVGLAGDLTDTQYF. The CDR3 coding sequence is TGTGCCAGCAGCGTAGGACTAGCGGGGGACCTCACAGATACGCAGTATTTT.

This clonotype has a handful of counts. The chain carries TRBV12-3 or TRBV12-4 and TRBJ2-3; 7 nucleotides line up with TRBD1. The CDR3 has 16 residues. V was clipped by 5 bases and J by 4 bases; unmatched bases: 12. The DNA of the CDR3 is TGTGCCAGCAGTGCAAAGGGGGCAGTGGATTCAGATACGCAGTATTTT. Its protein product is CASSAKGAVDSDTQYF.

This chain connects TRBV6-5 to TRBJ2-4; D is possibly TRBD1 or TRBD2 (5 bases each). The CDR3 is made up of 16 amino acids. Deletions cut 8 bases from V and 0 bases from J, with 17 bases between. CDR1 and CDR2 from the germline V gene are MNHEY and SVGAGI. CDR3 sequence (DNA): TGTGCCAGCCGGGGCCGGATCGGGACAGCCAAAAACATTCAGTACTTC. Encoded protein: CASRGRIGTAKNIQYF.

The V gene is TRBV4-3, the J gene TRBJ2-6; D possibly corresponds to TRBD1 (6 bases). Germline V gene data show CDR1 as LGHNA and CDR2 as YSLEER. Trimming took off 3 bases at V and 5 bases at J, with 8 bases between the two ends. The CDR3 covers 14 residues. CDR3 DNA: TGCGCCAGCAGCCAGGGGGCCAGGGCCAACGTCCTGACTTTC. Translating gives CASSQGARANVLTF.

The chain is built from TRBV7-9 and TRBJ2-1, with D unclear. Trimming shortened V by 3 bases and J by 7 bases, and 16 bases separated the two germline ends. This CDR3 has 15 amino acids. Germline values: CDR1 SEHNR, CDR2 FQNEAQ (reference sequence). The CDR3 is CASSFELQYPNEQFF. CDR3 sequence (DNA): TGTGCCAGCAGCTTCGAGCTCCAGTACCCGAATGAGCAGTTCTTC.

The chain combines TRBV19 with TRBJ2-7; 9 bases fit TRBD1. Germline CDR1 reads LNHDA; CDR2 reads SQIVND (reference sequence). This CDR3 comprises 14 residues. The V gene end was trimmed by 5 bases and the J gene end by 3 bases; junction bases not matched to a gene: 5. CDR3 loop: CASSGGTGSYEQYF. The DNA of the CDR3 is TGTGCCAGTAGTGGAGGGACAGGGAGCTACGAGCAGTACTTC.

Many counts were recorded for this clonotype. This chain joins TRBV29-1 and TRBJ1-2; no clear D gene. CDR3 length: 12 amino acids. Germline V CDR1 and CDR2: SQVTM, ANQGSEA. Trimming stripped 0 bases from V and 9 bases from J, with 11 bases between. The CDR3 loop reads CSVEEVVRSYTF. In nucleotides, the CDR3 is TGCAGCGTTGAAGAGGTCGTCAGGAGCTACACCTTC.

A word on this clonotype: At one end the junction does not follow the germline gene, possibly because of a read error. The chain combines TRBV12-3 or TRBV12-4 with TRBJ2-2; possibly TRBD1 or TRBD2 for D (6 bases each). This CDR3 comprises 15 residues. Here the CDR3 reads CASSLGGPETGELFF. DNA for the CDR3: TGTGCCAGCAGCTTAGGGGGGCCCGAGACCGGGGAGCTGTTTTTT.

J is TRBJ2-2 and V is TRBV12-5, with a possible D match to TRBD2 (5 bases). The germline V gene encodes CDR1 LGHNT and CDR2 FRNRAP. Trimming removed 3 bases from V and 0 bases from J, with 17 bases in between. The CDR3 is 18 residues long. The CDR3 protein is CASGFMAGVFANTGELFF. In DNA form, the CDR3 reads TGTGCTAGTGGTTTCATGGCCGGGGTATTCGCGAACACCGGGGAGCTGTTTTTT.

The gene calls are TRBV7-3 and TRBJ2-1; D may be TRBD1 (5 bases). This CDR3 has 15 residues. V dropped 2 bases and J dropped 4 bases, with 12 bases sitting between them. Germline CDR1 is SGHTA and CDR2 is FQGTGA. CDR3 DNA sequence: TGTGCCAGCAGCTTAGAAGGGGATGGGTACAATGAGCAGTTCTTC. Translating gives CASSLEGDGYNEQFF.

This chain links TRBV9 with TRBJ2-5; 7 bases agree with TRBD2. From germline, CDR1 is SGDLS and CDR2 YYNGEE. The CDR3 spans 13 residues. Trimming cost V 4 bases and J 5 bases; bases outside gene matches: 5. The CDR3 nucleotides are TGTGCCAGCAGCAAGGACGGGGGGGAGACCCAGTACTTC. Its translation: CASSKDGGETQYF. The full variable domain, its missing parts supplied by reference TRBV9 and TRBJ2-5, is DSGVTQTPKHLITATGQRVTLRCSPRSGDLSVYWYQQSLDQGLQFLIQYYNGEERAKGNILERFSAQQFPDLHSELNLSSLELGDSALYFCASSKDGGETQYFGPGTRLLVL.

This clonotype came up a few times. The chain joins TRBV6-1 to TRBJ2-7, with 7 bases that match TRBD2. V trimming: 2 bases; J trimming: 7 bases; junction bases outside the gene matches: 2. CDR1 is MNHNS, CDR2 SASEGT, per germline. This CDR3 is 12 amino acids long. The CDR3 reads CASSEWGGEQYV. The DNA of the CDR3 is TGTGCCAGCAGTGAATGGGGGGGGGAGCAGTACGTC.

The chain joins TRBV12-3 or TRBV12-4 to TRBJ1-1; no reliable D call. This CDR3 has 15 residues. Trimming pared 4 bases from V and 0 bases from J, leaving 12 bases between. Here the CDR3 reads CASSSPTTVNTEAFF. Written as DNA, the CDR3 is TGTGCCAGCAGTTCCCCGACAACAGTGAACACTGAAGCTTTCTTT.

This chain joins TRBV21-1 and TRBJ2-5; the D call TRBD2 from the table was never checked on the DNA. TRBV21-1 counts as a pseudogene. CDR3 size: 17 residues. The CDR3 nucleotides read TGTGCCAGCAGCAAAGGTGGTGGGACTAGCGGGGAAGAGACCCAGTACTTC. Translating gives CASSKGGGTSGEETQYF.

This clonotype was seen a handful of times. The chain uses TRBV27 and TRBJ1-2; D unclear. V lost 10 bases to trimming and J lost 8 bases, with 20 bases between them. The germline V gene has CDR1 MNHEY and CDR2 SMNVEV (reference sequence). There are 13 residues in the CDR3. The CDR3 coding sequence is TGTGCCACCCTCCGGGCCTACGGGGAGGGCTACACCTTC. Protein: CATLRAYGEGYTF.

V usage is TRBV6-2 or TRBV6-3 and J usage is TRBJ2-1; D not resolved. The ends were cut back, 6 bases at V and 7 bases at J, with 10 bases in the middle. This CDR3 contains 12 residues. Germline CDR1 and CDR2: MNHEY and SVGEGT. As DNA, the CDR3 is TGTGCCAGCAGCTCGACGAAAAATGAGCAGTTCTTC. It translates to CASSSTKNEQFF.

This chain uses TRBV19 with TRBJ2-7, with 10 positions matching TRBD2. CDR3 length equals 14 residues. Trimming at V came to 6 bases and at J to 0 bases, leaving 2 bases not matched to a gene. From germline, CDR1 is LNHDA and CDR2 SQIVND (reference sequence). CDR3 bases: TGTGCCAGTAGACCTAGCGGGGGCTCCTACGAGCAGTACTTC. Its translation: CASRPSGGSYEQYF. Full variable domain (outside the CDR3, taken from reference TRBV19 and TRBJ2-7): DGGITQSPKYLFRKEGQNVTLSCEQNLNHDAMYWYRQDPGQGLRLIYYSQIVNDFQKGDIAEGYSVSREKKESFPLTVTSAQKNPTAFYLCASRPSGGSYEQYFGPGTRLTVT.

This clonotype occurred a few times. The chain couples TRBV27 to TRBJ1-2; D uncertain. The CDR3 sequence is 13 residues long. V was shortened by 3 bases and J by 3 bases, with 8 bases between the two germline ends. CDR1 is MNHEY and CDR2 is SMNVEV in the germline V gene (reference sequence). The CDR3 loop is CASSLNSHYGYTF. DNA for the CDR3: TGTGCCAGCAGTTTGAACAGCCACTATGGCTACACCTTC.

The chain carries TRBV2 and TRBJ2-1; D gene ambiguous. V shed 8 bases and J shed 2 bases, with 10 bases lying between them. Per the germline V gene, CDR1 is SNHLY and CDR2 is FYNNEI. This CDR3 has 13 residues. The CDR3 is CASSLYAYNEQFF. The CDR3 bases are TGTGCCAGCTCATTGTACGCCTACAATGAGCAGTTCTTC.

This clonotype has only a few counts. V and J are TRBV7-9 and TRBJ2-1, with D perhaps given as TRBD1 or TRBD2 (5 bases each). In germline, CDR1 is SEHNR, CDR2 FQNEAQ (reference sequence). This CDR3 has 14 residues. V gave up 5 bases and J gave up 10 bases, with 18 bases separating them. The CDR3 nucleotides are TGTGCCAGCAGCCACACTAGAGCATGGGACGAGCAGTTCTTC. It codes for CASSHTRAWDEQFF.